A single T cell receptor beta chain is shown here with its context. Its matching antigen is unknown. This sample was included in a study of Ad26.COV2.S vaccination and SARS-CoV-2 variants. Points from the study as a whole: Spike-specific TCR breadth was greater in vaccine than placebo recipients. Assessments of TCR breadth and depth may have underestimated the total T cell responses. Once vaccination had occurred, spike-specific CD8+ and CD4+ T cell responses reportedly showed substantial breadth.

Treatment indicated: around 19 received Ad26.COV2.S at low or high dose, single or two shots; about 5 received placebo; per-sample allocation not given. Sampling was performed 63 days after the first vaccine or placebo injection. Deletions cut 0 bases from V and 1 base from J, with 10 bases between. The CDR3 runs to 15 residues. Germline CDR1 reads SGHRS; CDR2 reads YFSETQ. Data came from immunoSEQ multiplex PCR; TCRdb stores just in-frame clones and leaves some out. The table has approximately 280,000 clones, about 90% seen once; the top ten hold approximately 3.3%. This chain uses TRBV5-1 with TRBJ1-1; D is ambiguous. The sample consisted of peripheral blood, taken in a trial of Ad26.COV2.S vaccine versus placebo. This sequence was found in a person between 18 and 59 years old who received the Ad26.COV2.S COVID-19 vaccine or a placebo. The CDR3 region is CASSLGFERNTEAFF. The CDR3 DNA sequence: TGCGCCAGCAGCTTGGGGTTCGAGAGGAACACTGAAGCTTTCTTT. Based on the CDR3 plus reference TRBV5-1 and TRBJ1-1, the full variable domain is KAGVTQTPRYLIKTRGQQVTLSCSPISGHRSVSWYQQTPGQGLQFLFEYFSETQRNKGNFPGRFSGRQFSNSRSEMNVSTLELGDSALYLCASSLGFERNTEAFFGQGTRLTVV.